The 8 T cell receptor beta chains below come from one sample, sequenced in a study of shared clonotypes between healthy human individuals. The method was immunoSEQ multiplex PCR; TCRdb's version includes in-frame clones alone and lacks a portion of them. This table holds more than 400,000 clones, approximately 82% found once. Material for sequencing was PBMCs. The receptors come from a woman in her thirties or forties in good health. Some clones in this sample may be carry-over from other donors' samples.

This clone was counted at least ten times. V and J are TRBV27 and TRBJ1-5, with TRBD1 matching 9 bases. CDR3 length: 14 amino acids. The germline CDR1 and CDR2 sequences are MNHEY and SMNVEV (reference sequence). The trim removed 5 bases at V and 9 bases at J, leaving 8 bases unmatched. As DNA, the CDR3 is TGTGCCAGCAGTCCCGACAGGGGGACTCGGCCCCAGCATTTT. Its protein is CASSPDRGTRPQHF.

The CDR3 nucleotides are TGTGCCAGCCAATGGGCTAGCGGGAGGTACGAGCAGTACTTC. Translation: CASQWASGRYEQYF. The chain couples TRBV6-1 to TRBJ2-7, with 11 nucleotides matching TRBD2. The V gene's germline CDR1 is MNHNS and CDR2 SASEGT. The CDR3 is made up of 14 amino acids. V shed 8 bases and J 4 bases; nucleotides not matched to a gene: 7.

This clone came up many times. As DNA, the CDR3 is TGTGCCAGTAGTCCTCGGGGAGACGGTGAAGCTTTCTTT. Its translation: CASSPRGDGEAFF. V usage is TRBV19 and J usage is TRBJ1-1, with D uncertain. The germline gives CDR1 LNHDA, CDR2 SQIVND (reference sequence). The CDR3 totals 13 residues. Trimming took off 5 bases at V and 7 bases at J, with 14 bases between the two ends.

The rearrangement links TRBV28 to TRBJ2-7; D uncertain. V lost 2 bases to trimming and J lost 3 bases, with 17 bases between them. CDR1 and CDR2 (germline): MDHEN, SYDVKM. The CDR3 consists of 16 residues. CDR3 DNA: TGTGCCAGCAGTTTAGGGCAGGTGGCGGCTCGCTACGAGCAGTACTTC. Protein product: CASSLGQVAARYEQYF. Drawing the rest from reference TRBV28 and TRBJ2-7, the complete variable domain is DVKVTQSSRYLVKRTGEKVFLECVQDMDHENMFWYRQDPGLGLRLIYFSYDVKMKEKGDIPEGYSVSREKKERFSLILESASTNQTSMYLCASSLGQVAARYEQYFGPGTRLTVT.

The V gene is TRBV19, the J gene TRBJ2-7, with TRBD1 as a possible D gene (6 bases). Germline CDR1 LNHDA, CDR2 SQIVND (reference sequence). The CDR3 runs 14 residues. Trimming stripped 6 bases from V and 3 bases from J, with 15 bases between. CDR3 in amino acids: CASSAGTNNYEQYF. CDR3 nucleotides: TGTGCCAGTAGCGCCGGGACAAATAACTACGAGCAGTACTTC.

Comment on this clone: At the DNA level, this CDR3 is encoded by other sequences in the same sample as well. This rearrangement joins TRBV18 to TRBJ2-7, with TRBD1 as a possible D gene (5 bases). V was clipped by 2 bases and J by 3 bases, with 5 bases between them. This CDR3 is 12 amino acids long. Germline lookup yields CDR1 KGHSH and CDR2 LQKENI. CDR3 in DNA: TGTGCCAGCTCACCAGACAGCTACGAGCAGTACTTC. It translates to CASSPDSYEQYF.

To note about this clone: At the DNA level, this CDR3 is encoded by other sequences in the same sample as well. V and J are TRBV6-1 and TRBJ1-4; TRBD1 matches 7 bases. Trimming took 10 bases from V and 8 from J; bases not matched to a gene: 10. CDR3 length: 13 amino acids. The germline V gene encodes CDR1 MNHNS and CDR2 SASEGT. The CDR3 DNA sequence: TGTGCCACCGGGGGGACAGCAGGGGAAAAACTGTTTTTT. Protein product: CATGGTAGEKLFF.

This clone occurred a few times. The chain carries TRBV18 and TRBJ1-1; D unresolved. The V and J ends lost 1 base and 7 bases respectively, with 7 bases between them. In germline, CDR1 is KGHSH, CDR2 LQKENI. This CDR3 comprises 12 residues. For the CDR3, the DNA is TGTGCCAGCTCACCACGGAGAGGTGAAGCTTTCTTT. Translating gives CASSPRRGEAFF.